The rows below give T cell receptor beta chains drawn from one sample of a study of T-cell reconstitution after alpha-beta-depleted transplantation in children. TCRdb reanalysed the PCR reads using MiXCR and keeps one entry per CDR3 protein. The sample records around 110,000 distinct CDR3 sequences, 10% being singletons. Sequenced material: PBMCs, taken before TCRalphabeta/CD19-depleted stem cell transplant. Every receptor here comes from a boy aged 2 to 10 with acute lymphoblastic leukemia, due to receive a stem cell transplant. The CDR3 runs from the conserved cysteine through the conserved F or W. The D gene is left open where the match is weak. Size is omitted from some rows. Given values are once, few, many or a class for expanded clones.

j_call	v_call	clone_size	d_call	cdr3_nt	cdr3_aa
TRBJ1-1	TRBV5-1	many	NA	TGCGCCAGCGTCACAGATCCGACAGTCCCTGGAACTGAAGCTTTCTTT	CASVTDPTVPGTEAFF
TRBJ2-7	TRBV4-2	few	TRBD1	TGTGCCAGCAGCCAAGGGACAGGGGTCACCTACGAGCAGTACTTC	CASSQGTGVTYEQYF
TRBJ1-1	TRBV20-1	many	NA	TGCAGTGCCCCAAAAAACTCCATGAACACTGAAGCTTTCTTT	CSAPKNSMNTEAFF
TRBJ2-3	TRBV12-3/TRBV12-4	few	NA	TGTGCCAGCAGTCTCCGTGGGTCGGGGGCGACTAATACGCAGTATTTT	CASSLRGSGATNTQYF
TRBJ1-5	TRBV7-2	NA	NA	TGTGCCAGCAGCTTAGGGGGGGGGTTTCTTCCCCAGCATTTT	CASSLGGGFLPQHF
TRBJ2-1	TRBV20-1	NA	TRBD1	TGCAGTGTTTCAGCTAACAGGGGGCGGGTACCCTACAATGAGCAGTTCTTC	CSVSANRGRVPYNEQFF
TRBJ2-7	TRBV5-1	few	NA	TGCGCCAGCAGCTCCATGGATTACTACGAGCAGTACTTC	CASSSMDYYEQYF
TRBJ2-7	TRBV3-1	many	NA	TGTGCCAGCAGCCTCGGGCGGGCCTACGAGCAGTACTTC	CASSLGRAYEQYF
TRBJ1-1	TRBV5-1	NA	NA	TGCGCCAGCAGCCACCAAAGGGGGATGAACACTGAAGCTTTCTTT	CASSHQRGMNTEAFF
TRBJ2-7	TRBV6-1	NA	TRBD2	TGTGCCAGCAGCATGGGACTAGCGGGAGGCGAGCAGTACTTC	CASSMGLAGGEQYF
TRBJ2-7	TRBV7-2	few	TRBD2	TGTGCCAGCAGCTTTCCGCGGGAGGCGACCGAGCAGTACTTC	CASSFPREATEQYF
TRBJ2-1	TRBV6-1	NA	TRBD2	TGTGCCAGTGTAGAAACTAGCGGATCCTACAATGAGCAGTTCTTC	CASVETSGSYNEQFF
TRBJ2-1	TRBV6-5	few	NA	TGTGCCAGCAGTCCCAGTCCGGACGGGTACAATGAGCAGTTCTTC	CASSPSPDGYNEQFF
TRBJ2-5	TRBV5-1	few	TRBD1	TGCGCCAGCAGCGACGGAGGGACAGGGAACACCCAGTACTTC	CASSDGGTGNTQYF
TRBJ1-5	TRBV29-1	NA	TRBD1	TGCAGCGTTAAACAGGGGAATAGCAATCAGCCCCAGCATTTT	CSVKQGNSNQPQHF
TRBJ2-1	TRBV12-3/TRBV12-4	NA	NA	TGTGCCAGCAGTTCTCTTAGTGAGTATCAGGAGCAGTTCTTC	CASSSLSEYQEQFF
TRBJ2-1	TRBV10-3	NA	NA	TGTGCCATCAGTGAGTCCCCCGGGGGCTTGTACAATGAGCAGTTCTTC	CAISESPGGLYNEQFF
TRBJ2-1	TRBV11-1	NA	TRBD2	TGTGCCAGCAGCCACGGGACTAGCGGGACCCTCCTAAACAATGAGCAGTTCTTC	CASSHGTSGTLLNNEQFF
TRBJ2-3	TRBV6-1	few	NA	TGTGCCAGCAGTGAAGGCTTGGGGACAGATACGCAGTATTTT	CASSEGLGTDTQYF
TRBJ1-1	TRBV9	many	NA	TGTGCCAGCAGCGTAGCTGGGGGGCCCACTGAAGCTTTCTTT	CASSVAGGPTEAFF
TRBJ2-7	TRBV20-1	NA	NA	TGCAGTGCTAGACCTCTAGGTCTAGAGCAGTACTTC	CSARPLGLEQYF
TRBJ2-3	TRBV14	few	NA	TGTGCCAGCAGCCAACGTGGCCCCCCAGATACGCAGTATTTT	CASSQRGPPDTQYF
TRBJ2-7	TRBV12-3/TRBV12-4	many	TRBD2	TGTGCCAGCAGCCTGAAGACTAGCGGGAAGGTCGAGCAGTACTTC	CASSLKTSGKVEQYF
TRBJ2-6	TRBV11-1	few	NA	TGTGCCAGCAGCCAAGACCAGGGGTTTGGGGCCAACGTCCTGACTTTC	CASSQDQGFGANVLTF
TRBJ2-3	TRBV20-1	once	NA	TGCTGTGCTAGACCTCCGTACGGGAGAGGGGCCACAGATACGCAGTATTTT	CCARPPYGRGATDTQYF
TRBJ1-1	TRBV6-5	many	NA	TGTGCCAGCAGTTCCCTTTATCCAGGGATTGGTCAGAGTACTGAAGCTTTCTTT	CASSSLYPGIGQSTEAFF
TRBJ1-5	TRBV7-3	many	NA	TGTGCCAGCAGCTTGGACAGCAATCAGCCCCAGCATTTT	CASSLDSNQPQHF
TRBJ1-2	TRBV7-6	few	TRBD1	TGTGCCAGCAGCCGCATTACAGGGGATAATGGCTACACCTTC	CASSRITGDNGYTF
TRBJ2-7	TRBV5-1	NA	NA	TGCGCCAGCAGCTTGCAAGGACCATTGAGGGAGCAGTACTTC	CASSLQGPLREQYF
TRBJ2-7	TRBV14	NA	TRBD1	TGTGCCAGCACCAGGACAGGTGGCGAGTACGAGCAGTACTTC	CASTRTGGEYEQYF
TRBJ2-3	TRBV7-9	NA	NA	TGTGCCAGCAGCCGGGATCACACAGATACGCAGTATTTT	CASSRDHTDTQYF
TRBJ2-1	TRBV5-1	many	TRBD1	TGCGCCAGCAGCTTGGTGGACAGGGTGGCCTACAATGAGCAGTTCTTC	CASSLVDRVAYNEQFF
TRBJ2-1	TRBV7-9	NA	TRBD2	TGTGCCAGCAGCCCTGCCTGGGCTAGCGGGAGGAGGGATGAGCAGTTCTTC	CASSPAWASGRRDEQFF
TRBJ1-3	TRBV30	many	NA	TGTGCCTGGAGTGTACTAGGAAACACCATATATTTT	CAWSVLGNTIYF
TRBJ2-3	TRBV2	NA	NA	TGTGCCAGCAGCGACTCTGCTGGCGGGTTAGATACGCAGTATTTT	CASSDSAGGLDTQYF
TRBJ1-5	TRBV12-3/TRBV12-4	NA	NA	TGTGCCAGCAGTGGACAGCACAATCAGCCCCAGCATTTT	CASSGQHNQPQHF
TRBJ1-1	TRBV20-1	few	NA	TGCAGTGCTAGAATTATCCGGGACCGCCCCACTGAAGCTTTCTTT	CSARIIRDRPTEAFF
TRBJ2-1	TRBV20-1	NA	NA	TGCAGTGCCTCGACCCAGACTGACAATGAGCAGTTCTTC	CSASTQTDNEQFF
TRBJ1-3	TRBV3-1	NA	NA	TGTGCCAGCAGCCAAGAGTCTTATCTGGGAAACACCATATATTTT	CASSQESYLGNTIYF
TRBJ2-5	TRBV7-2	few	NA	TGTGCCAGCAGCCTCAGCGGGCGCGGGGAGACCCAGTACTTC	CASSLSGRGETQYF
TRBJ1-1	TRBV5-5	NA	NA	TGTGCCAGCAGCTTAGGCTCGGCTCCCCGGGTGAACACTGAAGCTTTCTTT	CASSLGSAPRVNTEAFF
TRBJ1-5	TRBV6-5	NA	NA	TGTGCCAGCAGTTACGATTTGGGCCAGCCCCAGCATTTT	CASSYDLGQPQHF
TRBJ1-5	TRBV28	few	NA	TGTGCCAGCAGTATATCAGGGGCACGTCAGCCCCAGCATTTT	CASSISGARQPQHF
TRBJ2-4	TRBV7-6	many	NA	TGTGCCAGCAGCTTAGGGGGGGCCAAAAACATTCAGTACTTC	CASSLGGAKNIQYF
TRBJ2-2	TRBV4-1	NA	NA	TGCGCCAGCAGCCAAGAACCACTCACGGTCACCGGGGAGCTGTTTTTT	CASSQEPLTVTGELFF
TRBJ2-6	TRBV3-1	few	NA	TGTGCCAGCAGCCAAGTCGACGGGGCCAACGTCCTGACTTTC	CASSQVDGANVLTF
TRBJ2-2	TRBV20-1	few	NA	TGCAGTGCTAGACCTCCGGGACCGAACACCGGGGAGCTGTTTTTT	CSARPPGPNTGELFF
TRBJ2-1	TRBV25-1	few	NA	TGTGCCAGCAGCCGTATTGGGGATGAGCAGTTCTTC	CASSRIGDEQFF
TRBJ2-2	TRBV29-1	NA	NA	TGCAGCGTTGAGGCCGGGGAGCTGTTTTTT	CSVEAGELFF
TRBJ2-7	TRBV12-3/TRBV12-4	NA	NA	TGTGCCAGCAGTTTAGCGGGGGTCGGCGAGCAGTACTTC	CASSLAGVGEQYF
TRBJ2-5	TRBV5-1	NA	NA	TGCGCCAGCAGAGGAAATCATGGGGAGACCCAGTACTTC	CASRGNHGETQYF
TRBJ2-1	TRBV7-2	few	TRBD2	TGTGCCAGCAGCTTAGATCCTAGCGGGAGTAAATACGCTCAGTTCTTC	CASSLDPSGSKYAQFF